Following are 18 T cell receptor beta chains from one sample sequenced in a study of cytomegalovirus exposure and HLA in healthy donors. It was with 60 Vbeta and 13 Jbeta primers that the PCR ran. Profiled with immunoSEQ multiplex PCR; TCRdb holds only in-frame clones, not every one. The sample gives roughly 130,000 clones, about 80% of which show up once; 1% is in the top ten. Sequenced sample: PBMCs. The receptors shown here come from a middle-aged man in good health and CMV-seronegative.

This clone was seen once. The chain recombines TRBV4-2 with TRBJ2-5, with D perhaps matching TRBD2 (6 bases). The CDR3 runs 16 residues. Germline CDR1 and CDR2: LGHNA and YNFKEQ. The V gene lost 1 base and the J gene lost 2 bases, with 14 bases spanning the gap. CDR3 sequence (DNA): TGTGCCAGCAGCCAAGGACTAGATATACGGCAAGAGACCCAGTACTTC. Amino acids: CASSQGLDIRQETQYF.

The DNA of the CDR3 is TGTGCCAGCAGCCAAAGACCTAGCGACGAGACCCAGTACTTC. It yields the protein CASSQRPSDETQYF. The chain combines TRBV7-9 with TRBJ2-5, with a possible D match to TRBD2 (6 bases). CDR1 SEHNR and CDR2 FQNEAQ come from the germline V gene (reference sequence). The CDR3 has 14 residues. The V end was cut by 5 bases, the J end by 5 bases, with 15 bases between.

The CDR3 is CASSRRTGEGGETQYF. DNA for the CDR3: TGCGCCAGCAGCCGGAGGACAGGGGAGGGAGGGGAGACCCAGTACTTC. The gene calls are TRBV4-1 and TRBJ2-5; 9 bases are shared with TRBD1. Germline V lookup: CDR1 MGHRA, CDR2 YSYEKL. V gave up 4 bases and J gave up 5 bases; unmatched junction bases: 11. The CDR3 sequence is 16 residues long.

Details on this clone: Other DNA sequences in this sample translate to the same CDR3. The chain carries TRBV5-1 and TRBJ2-1; 8 bases align to TRBD1. The CDR3 totals 13 residues. The V gene's germline CDR1 is SGHRS and CDR2 YFSETQ. V shed 0 bases, J shed 7 bases, and the junction held 0 bases outside the gene matches. The CDR3 loop reads CASSLGTGNEQFF. The CDR3, as DNA: TGCGCCAGCAGCTTGGGGACAGGGAATGAGCAGTTCTTC.

This chain joins TRBV7-6 and TRBJ1-1; no firm D call. V was cut by 5 bases and J by 0 bases, with 13 bases left in between. CDR1 is SGHVS and CDR2 is FNYEAQ in the germline V gene. CDR3 length: 15 amino acids. In DNA form, the CDR3 reads TGTGCCAGCAGCCTAACCCCAAACCTGAACACTGAAGCTTTCTTT. Amino acid sequence: CASSLTPNLNTEAFF. Full variable domain (remainder filled in from reference TRBV7-6 and TRBJ1-1): GAGVSQSPRYKVTKRGQDVALRCDPISGHVSLYWYRQALGQGPEFLTYFNYEAQQDKSGLPNDRFSAERPEGSISTLTIQRTEQRDSAMYRCASSLTPNLNTEAFFGQGTRLTVV.

The V gene is TRBV7-2, the J gene TRBJ2-7; 11 nucleotides agree with TRBD2. CDR1 is SGHTA, CDR2 FQGNSA, per germline. With V trimmed by 4 bases and J by 2 bases, 7 bases remained unmatched. The CDR3 spans 16 residues. As DNA, the CDR3 is TGTGCCAGCAGCTACCAGGGACTAGCGGCCCCCTACGAGCAGTACTTC. Amino acid sequence: CASSYQGLAAPYEQYF. Combining the CDR3 with reference TRBV7-2 and TRBJ2-7 gives the whole variable domain GAGVSQSPSNKVTEKGKDVELRCDPISGHTALYWYRQSLGQGLEFLIYFQGNSAPDKSGLPSDRFSAERTGGSVSTLTIQRTQQEDSAVYLCASSYQGLAAPYEQYFGPGTRLTVT.

The chain employs TRBV6-5 and TRBJ1-2; maybe TRBD1 (5 bases). The V and J ends lost 0 bases and 8 bases respectively, with 16 bases between them. The CDR3 loop spans 15 amino acids. CDR1 is MNHEY, CDR2 SVGAGI, per germline. The CDR3 region is CASSYSSGGDAGYTF. In DNA, the CDR3 is TGTGCCAGCAGTTACTCGTCGGGGGGGGACGCCGGCTACACCTTC.

The chain uses TRBV5-4 and TRBJ2-7; 8 nucleotides line up with TRBD2. With V trimmed by 5 bases and J by 2 bases, 9 bases remained unmatched. The CDR3 extends over 15 amino acids. Germline-derived CDR1 and CDR2 are SGHNT and YYREEE (reference sequence). CDR3 DNA: TGTGCCAGCAGACCCGAGGCGGGAGGAACCTACGAGCAGTACTTC. It is translated as CASRPEAGGTYEQYF.

The chain couples TRBV7-8 to TRBJ2-5, with D perhaps TRBD2 (6 bases). Trimming left V 4 bases short and J 4 bases short, with 19 bases between. Germline values: CDR1 SGHVS, CDR2 FQNEAQ. This CDR3 is built from 16 residues. The CDR3 is CASSSPGEAKGETQYF. As DNA, the CDR3 is TGTGCCAGCAGCTCCCCTGGGGAGGCGAAGGGAGAGACCCAGTACTTC.

The rearrangement uses TRBV19 and TRBJ2-7; 11 bases map to TRBD2. This CDR3 region has 13 residues. Germline V CDR1 and CDR2: LNHDA, SQIVND (reference sequence). V trimming: 8 bases; J trimming: 3 bases; junction bases outside the gene matches: 3. This CDR3 reads CASGGTSGYEQYF. The CDR3 region has the DNA TGTGCCAGTGGGGGGACTAGCGGCTACGAGCAGTACTTC.

V usage is TRBV15 and J usage is TRBJ2-7, with TRBD2 as a possible D gene (5 bases). V was trimmed by 1 base and J by 4 bases, leaving 11 bases between them. The germline V gene has CDR1 LNHNV and CDR2 YYDKDF (reference sequence). This CDR3 has 14 residues. The CDR3 DNA reads as TGTGCCACCAGCAGAGGTCGTCTAGCATACGAGCAGTACTTC. As protein: CATSRGRLAYEQYF.

The V call is TRBV5-4, the J call TRBJ1-5; D may be TRBD1 (6 bases). Germline lookup yields CDR1 SGHNT and CDR2 YYREEE (reference sequence). This CDR3 region has 14 residues. The V gene lost 0 bases and the J gene lost 7 bases, with 11 bases spanning the gap. CDR3 in amino acids: CASSLDRAGQPQHF. The CDR3 DNA sequence: TGTGCCAGCAGCTTGGACAGGGCCGGCCAGCCCCAGCATTTT. The full variable domain, with the rest looked up from reference TRBV5-4 and TRBJ1-5, is ETGVTQSPTHLIKTRGQQVTLRCSSQSGHNTVSWYQQALGQGPQFIFQYYREEENGRGNFPPRFSGLQFPNYSSELNVNALELDDSALYLCASSLDRAGQPQHFGDGTRLSIL.

The chain is built from TRBV20-1 and TRBJ1-1; no clear D gene. Germline values: CDR1 DFQATT, CDR2 SNEGSKA (reference sequence). Trimming pared 6 bases from V and 2 bases from J, leaving 4 bases between. The CDR3 sequence is 10 residues long. CDR3 sequence (DNA): TGCAGTGCGTATAACACTGAAGCTTTCTTT. Translation gives CSAYNTEAFF.

V usage is TRBV29-1 and J usage is TRBJ2-1, with no clear D. The V end lost 3 bases, the J end lost 4 bases, and 4 bases lay between the germline ends. The CDR3 length is 11 residues. Germline V gives CDR1 SQVTM, CDR2 ANQGSEA. Here the CDR3 reads CSVDNYNEQFF. The CDR3 DNA follows: TGCAGCGTTGATAATTACAATGAGCAGTTCTTC.

Of note for this clone: An end of the junction differs from the germline gene, which may be a read error. The V gene is TRBV28, the J gene TRBJ2-5, with D maybe TRBD2 (5 bases). Germline V gives CDR1 MDHEN, CDR2 SYDVKM. The CDR3 runs to 15 residues. The CDR3 nucleotides are TGTGCCAGCAGTGAGACCAGCACGGGAAAAGAGGCCCAGTACTTC. This translates into CASSETSTGKEAQYF.

The chain is built from TRBV28 and TRBJ1-2, with a possible D match to TRBD1 (5 bases). Per germline, CDR1 MDHEN and CDR2 SYDVKM. This CDR3 has 13 amino acids. Trimming shortened V by 5 bases and J by 5 bases, and 12 bases separated the two germline ends. CDR3 DNA sequence: TGTGCCAGCAGTGACAGAATCCTATATGGCTACACCTTC. Translating it yields CASSDRILYGYTF.

The V and J genes are TRBV5-8 and TRBJ1-5; D uncertain. The CDR3 covers 13 residues. Trimming shortened V by 7 bases and J by 0 bases, and 8 bases separated the two germline ends. In germline, CDR1 is SGHTS, CDR2 YDEGEE. CDR3 region: CASLRGSNQPQHF. The DNA of the CDR3 is TGTGCCAGCCTCCGGGGTAGCAATCAGCCCCAGCATTTT.

The V call is TRBV5-1, the J call TRBJ1-1; D perhaps matches TRBD1 (5 bases). CDR3 size: 14 residues. The germline gives CDR1 SGHRS, CDR2 YFSETQ. The V end was cut by 4 bases, the J end by 3 bases, with 13 bases between. As DNA, the CDR3 is TGCGCCAGCAGCCGGGCAGGGTTGGACACTGAAGCTTTCTTT. It codes for CASSRAGLDTEAFF.